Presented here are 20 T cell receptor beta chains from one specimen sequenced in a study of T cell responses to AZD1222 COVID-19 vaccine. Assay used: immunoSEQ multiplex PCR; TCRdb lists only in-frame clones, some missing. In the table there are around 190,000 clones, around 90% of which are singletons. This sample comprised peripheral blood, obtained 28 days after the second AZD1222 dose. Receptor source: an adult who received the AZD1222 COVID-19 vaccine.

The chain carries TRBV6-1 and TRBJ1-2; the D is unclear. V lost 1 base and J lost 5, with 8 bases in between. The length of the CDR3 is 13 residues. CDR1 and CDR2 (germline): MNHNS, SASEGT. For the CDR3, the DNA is TGTGCCAGCAGTGAAGGGGCAGCTTATGGCTACACCTTC. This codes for CASSEGAAYGYTF.

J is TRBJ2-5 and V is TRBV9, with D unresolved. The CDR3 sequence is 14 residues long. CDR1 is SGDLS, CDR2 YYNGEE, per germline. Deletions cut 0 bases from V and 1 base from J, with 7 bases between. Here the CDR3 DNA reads TGTGCCAGCAGCGTAGACTGGGCCCAAGAGACCCAGTACTTC. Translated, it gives CASSVDWAQETQYF.

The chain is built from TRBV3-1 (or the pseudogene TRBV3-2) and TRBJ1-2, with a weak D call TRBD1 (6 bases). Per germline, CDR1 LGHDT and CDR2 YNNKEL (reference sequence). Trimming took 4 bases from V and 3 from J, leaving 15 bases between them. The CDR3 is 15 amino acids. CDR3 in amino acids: CASSRLLQGDYGYTF. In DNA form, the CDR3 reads TGTGCCAGCAGCCGTCTTTTACAGGGTGACTATGGCTACACCTTC.

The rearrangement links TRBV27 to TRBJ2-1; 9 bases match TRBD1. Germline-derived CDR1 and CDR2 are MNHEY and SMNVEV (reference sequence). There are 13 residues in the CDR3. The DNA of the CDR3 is TGTGCGACCGGGACAGGGTTTTACAATGAGCAGTTCTTC. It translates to CATGTGFYNEQFF.

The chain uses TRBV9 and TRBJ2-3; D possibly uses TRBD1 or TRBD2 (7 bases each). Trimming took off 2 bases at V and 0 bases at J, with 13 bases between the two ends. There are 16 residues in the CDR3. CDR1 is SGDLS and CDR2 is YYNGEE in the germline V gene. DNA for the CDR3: TGTGCCAGCAGCGTCAGGGGGGGTACTAGCACAGATACGCAGTATTTT. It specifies CASSVRGGTSTDTQYF. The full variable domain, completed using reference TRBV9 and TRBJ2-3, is DSGVTQTPKHLITATGQRVTLRCSPRSGDLSVYWYQQSLDQGLQFLIQYYNGEERAKGNILERFSAQQFPDLHSELNLSSLELGDSALYFCASSVRGGTSTDTQYFGPGTRLTVL.

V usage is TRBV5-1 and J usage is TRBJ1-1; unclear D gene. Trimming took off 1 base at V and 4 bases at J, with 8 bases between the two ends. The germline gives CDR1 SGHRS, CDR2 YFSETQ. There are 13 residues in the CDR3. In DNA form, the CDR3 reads TGCGCCAGCAGCTTGAAGCAGGTCACTGAAGCTTTCTTT. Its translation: CASSLKQVTEAFF.

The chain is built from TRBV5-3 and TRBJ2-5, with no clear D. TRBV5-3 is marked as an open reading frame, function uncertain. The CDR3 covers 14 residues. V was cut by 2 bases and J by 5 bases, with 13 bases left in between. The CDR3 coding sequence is TGTGCCAGAAGCTTCCCCTCAGAGTCGGAGACCCAGTACTTC. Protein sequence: CARSFPSESETQYF.

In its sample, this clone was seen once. The CDR3 region is CASSFPGAEQYF. The CDR3 DNA is TGTGCCAGCAGCTTCCCCGGGGCCGAGCAGTACTTC. The J gene is TRBJ2-7, the V gene TRBV7-8; D possibly matches TRBD1 or TRBD2 (5 bases each). The CDR3 contains 12 residues. CDR1 SGHVS and CDR2 FQNEAQ come from the germline V gene. V shed 3 bases and J shed 6 bases, with 9 bases lying between them.

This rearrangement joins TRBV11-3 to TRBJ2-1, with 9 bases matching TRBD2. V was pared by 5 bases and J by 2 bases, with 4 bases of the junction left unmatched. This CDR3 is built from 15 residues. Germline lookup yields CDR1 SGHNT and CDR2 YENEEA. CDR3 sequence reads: CASSLGLATYNEQFF. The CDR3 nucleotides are TGTGCCAGCAGCCTCGGACTAGCGACCTACAATGAGCAGTTCTTC. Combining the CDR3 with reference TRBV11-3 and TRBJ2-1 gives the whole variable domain EAGVVQSPRYKIIEKKQPVAFWCNPISGHNTLYWYLQNLGQGPELLIRYENEEAVDDSQLPKDRFSAERLKGVDSTLKIQPAELGDSAVYLCASSLGLATYNEQFFGPGTRLTVL.

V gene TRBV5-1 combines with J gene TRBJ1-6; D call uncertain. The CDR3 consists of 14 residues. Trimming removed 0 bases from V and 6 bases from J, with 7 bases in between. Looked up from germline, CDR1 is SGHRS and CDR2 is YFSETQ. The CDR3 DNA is TGCGCCAGCAGCTTGGATACAGCTAATTCACCCCTCCACTTT. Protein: CASSLDTANSPLHF. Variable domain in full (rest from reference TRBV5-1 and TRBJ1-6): KAGVTQTPRYLIKTRGQQVTLSCSPISGHRSVSWYQQTPGQGLQFLFEYFSETQRNKGNFPGRFSGRQFSNSRSEMNVSTLELGDSALYLCASSLDTANSPLHFGNGTRLTVT.

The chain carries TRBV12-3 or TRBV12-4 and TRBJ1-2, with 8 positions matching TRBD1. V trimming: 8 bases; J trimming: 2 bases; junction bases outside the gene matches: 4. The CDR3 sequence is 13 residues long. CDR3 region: CASGTGLNYGYTF. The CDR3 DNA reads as TGTGCCAGCGGGACAGGCCTGAACTATGGCTACACCTTC.

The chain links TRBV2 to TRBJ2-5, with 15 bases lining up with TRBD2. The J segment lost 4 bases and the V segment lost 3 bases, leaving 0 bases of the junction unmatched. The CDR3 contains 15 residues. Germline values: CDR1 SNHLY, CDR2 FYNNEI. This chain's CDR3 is CASSEGLAGGETQYF. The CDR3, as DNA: TGTGCCAGCAGTGAGGGACTAGCGGGGGGAGAGACCCAGTACTTC.

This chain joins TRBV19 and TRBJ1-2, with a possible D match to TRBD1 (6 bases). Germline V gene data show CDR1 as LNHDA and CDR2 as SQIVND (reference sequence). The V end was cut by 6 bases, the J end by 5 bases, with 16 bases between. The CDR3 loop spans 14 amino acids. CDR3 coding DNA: TGTGCCAGTAGGCCAAACACGGACAGTTATGGCTACACCTTC. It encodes CASRPNTDSYGYTF.

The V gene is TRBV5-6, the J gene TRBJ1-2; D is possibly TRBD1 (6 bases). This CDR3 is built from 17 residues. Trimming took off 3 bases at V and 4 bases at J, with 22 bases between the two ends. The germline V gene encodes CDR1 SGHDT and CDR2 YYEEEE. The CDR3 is CASSSPGGQVGGYGYTF. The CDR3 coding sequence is TGTGCCAGCAGCTCCCCTGGGGGGCAGGTGGGCGGCTATGGCTACACCTTC. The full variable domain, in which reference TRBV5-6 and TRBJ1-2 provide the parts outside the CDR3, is DAGVTQSPTHLIKTRGQQVTLRCSPKSGHDTVSWYQQALGQGPQFIFQYYEEEERQRGNFPDRFSGHQFPNYSSELNVNALLLGDSALYLCASSSPGGQVGGYGYTFGSGTRLTVV.

CDR3 loop: CASMGTGGPYEQYF. As DNA, the CDR3 is TGTGCCAGTATGGGAACAGGGGGACCCTACGAGCAGTACTTC. This sequence joins TRBV19 and TRBJ2-7; TRBD1 matches 8 bases. V lost 7 bases and J lost 2; bases outside the gene matches: 7. Germline CDR1 and CDR2: LNHDA and SQIVND (reference sequence). The CDR3 is 14 residues long.

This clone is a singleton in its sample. The CDR3 spells CASSLVGTGANTIYF. The DNA of the CDR3 is TGTGCCAGCAGCTTGGTGGGGACAGGAGCTAACACCATATATTTT. This chain joins TRBV5-8 and TRBJ1-3; 8 bases are shared with TRBD1. J was trimmed by 7 bases and V by 0 bases; bases with no gene match: 6. The CDR3 length is 15 residues. Germline V gene data show CDR1 as SGHTS and CDR2 as YDEGEE. Full variable domain (rest looked up from reference TRBV5-8 and TRBJ1-3): EAGVTQSPTHLIKTRGQQATLRCSPISGHTSVYWYQQALGLGLQFLLWYDEGEERNRGNFPPRFSGRQFPNYSSELNVNALELEDSALYLCASSLVGTGANTIYFGEGSWLTVV.

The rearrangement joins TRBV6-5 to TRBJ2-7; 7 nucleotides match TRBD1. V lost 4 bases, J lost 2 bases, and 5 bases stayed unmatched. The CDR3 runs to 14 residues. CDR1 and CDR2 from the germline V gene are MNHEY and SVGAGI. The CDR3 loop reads CASSSTGTAYEQYF. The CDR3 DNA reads TGTGCCAGCAGTTCGACCGGGACAGCCTACGAGCAGTACTTC.

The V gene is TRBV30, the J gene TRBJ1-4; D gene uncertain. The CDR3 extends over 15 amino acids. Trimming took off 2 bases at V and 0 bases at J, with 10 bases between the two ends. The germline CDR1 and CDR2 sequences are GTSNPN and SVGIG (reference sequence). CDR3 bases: TGTGCCTGGAGTACGAAATTAGCAACTAATGAAAAACTGTTTTTT. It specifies CAWSTKLATNEKLFF.

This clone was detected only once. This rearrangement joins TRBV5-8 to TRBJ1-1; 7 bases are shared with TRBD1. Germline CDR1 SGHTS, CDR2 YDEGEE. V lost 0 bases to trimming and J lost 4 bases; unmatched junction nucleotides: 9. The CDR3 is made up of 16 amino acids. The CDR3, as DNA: TGTGCCAGCAGCTTGGCTACGGCAGGGGGGACCACTGAAGCTTTCTTT. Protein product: CASSLATAGGTTEAFF. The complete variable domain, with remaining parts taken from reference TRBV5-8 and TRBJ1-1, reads EAGVTQSPTHLIKTRGQQATLRCSPISGHTSVYWYQQALGLGLQFLLWYDEGEERNRGNFPPRFSGRQFPNYSSELNVNALELEDSALYLCASSLATAGGTTEAFFGQGTRLTVV.

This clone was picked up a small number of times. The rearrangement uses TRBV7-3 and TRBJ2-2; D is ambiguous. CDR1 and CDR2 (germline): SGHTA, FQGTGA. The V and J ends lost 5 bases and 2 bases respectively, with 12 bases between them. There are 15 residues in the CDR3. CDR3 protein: CASSVTALNTGELFF. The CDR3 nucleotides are TGTGCCAGCAGCGTCACAGCTTTAAACACCGGGGAGCTGTTTTTT.